The present entry profiles one T cell receptor beta chain with its context. This sample is drawn from a study of OX40 agonist ivuxolimab in advanced cancers. Study at large: Patients treated during dose escalation were battling hepatocellular carcinoma, melanoma, renal cell or head and neck cancer.

Per germline, CDR1 LNHDA and CDR2 SQIVND (reference sequence). This CDR3 spans 11 amino acids. The V and J ends lost 8 bases and 5 bases, in that order; junction bases with no gene match: 0. Assay used: immunoSEQ multiplex PCR; TCRdb lists only in-frame clones, some missing. The sample gives about 19,000 clones, around four fifths of which show up once; 25% to 35% is in the top ten. The receptor was derived from an adult with an advanced solid tumor such as melanoma, head and neck, liver or kidney cancer. The chain combines TRBV19 with TRBJ1-1; 9 bases line up with TRBD1. The sample in question was CD4+ or CD8+ T cells sorted from blood, obtained in a trial of the OX40 agonist ivuxolimab. The CDR3 bases are TGTGCCAGTGGACAGGGGACTGAAGCTTTCTTT. Translation: CASGQGTEAFF.